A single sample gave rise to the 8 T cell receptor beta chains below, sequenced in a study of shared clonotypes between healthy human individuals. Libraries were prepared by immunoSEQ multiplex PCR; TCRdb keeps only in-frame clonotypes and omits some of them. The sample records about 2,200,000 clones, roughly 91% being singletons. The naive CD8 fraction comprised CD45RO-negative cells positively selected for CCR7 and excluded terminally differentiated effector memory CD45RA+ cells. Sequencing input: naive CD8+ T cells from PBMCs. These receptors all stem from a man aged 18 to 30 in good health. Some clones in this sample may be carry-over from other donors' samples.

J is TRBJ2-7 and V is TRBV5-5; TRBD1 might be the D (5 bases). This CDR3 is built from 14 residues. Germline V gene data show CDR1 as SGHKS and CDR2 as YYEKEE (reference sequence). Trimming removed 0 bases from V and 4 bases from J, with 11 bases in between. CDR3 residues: CASSLGRTNYEQYF. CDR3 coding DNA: TGTGCCAGCAGCTTGGGTCGGACAAATTACGAGCAGTACTTC. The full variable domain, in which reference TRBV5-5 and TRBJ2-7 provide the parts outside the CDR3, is DAGVTQSPTHLIKTRGQQVTLRCSPISGHKSVSWYQQVLGQGPQFIFQYYEKEERGRGNFPDRFSARQFPNYSSELNVNALLLGDSALYLCASSLGRTNYEQYFGPGTRLTVT.

The CDR3 region is CASSKGGQGKIGFLYEQYF. For the CDR3, the DNA is TGTGCCAGCAGTAAAGGGGGACAGGGTAAAATCGGGTTTCTTTACGAGCAGTACTTC. J is TRBJ2-7 and V is TRBV6-1, with 9 bases identical to TRBD1. The trim removed 5 bases at V and 4 bases at J, leaving 21 bases unmatched. Germline assignment: CDR1 MNHNS and CDR2 SASEGT. This CDR3 has 19 residues.

CDR3 coding DNA: TGTGCCAGCAGTTTAGTGGGGTCTCCCTACAATGAGCAGTTCTTC. The encoded protein is CASSLVGSPYNEQFF. This rearrangement joins TRBV27 to TRBJ2-1; D call uncertain. Trimming took 2 bases from V and 2 from J, leaving 10 bases between them. Germline loops: CDR1 MNHEY, CDR2 SMNVEV (reference sequence). The CDR3 loop spans 15 amino acids.

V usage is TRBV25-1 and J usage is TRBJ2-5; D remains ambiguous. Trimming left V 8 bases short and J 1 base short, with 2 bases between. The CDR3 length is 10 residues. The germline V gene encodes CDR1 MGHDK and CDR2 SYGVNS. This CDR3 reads CASFQETQYF. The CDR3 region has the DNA TGTGCCAGCTTCCAAGAGACCCAGTACTTC.

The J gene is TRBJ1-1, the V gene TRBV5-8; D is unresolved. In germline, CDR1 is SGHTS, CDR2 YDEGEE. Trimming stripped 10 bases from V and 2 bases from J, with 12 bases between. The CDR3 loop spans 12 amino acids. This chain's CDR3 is CAFGSRNTEAFF. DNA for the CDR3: TGTGCCTTCGGGAGCAGAAACACTGAAGCTTTCTTT. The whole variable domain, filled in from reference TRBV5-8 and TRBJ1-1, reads EAGVTQSPTHLIKTRGQQATLRCSPISGHTSVYWYQQALGLGLQFLLWYDEGEERNRGNFPPRFSGRQFPNYSSELNVNALELEDSALYLCAFGSRNTEAFFGQGTRLTVV.

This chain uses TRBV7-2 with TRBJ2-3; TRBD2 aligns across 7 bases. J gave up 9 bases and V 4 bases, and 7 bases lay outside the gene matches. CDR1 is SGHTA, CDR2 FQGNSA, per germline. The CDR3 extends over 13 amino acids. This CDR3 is CASSSPAGKTQYF. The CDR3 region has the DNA TGTGCCAGCAGCTCCCCAGCGGGGAAGACGCAGTATTTT.

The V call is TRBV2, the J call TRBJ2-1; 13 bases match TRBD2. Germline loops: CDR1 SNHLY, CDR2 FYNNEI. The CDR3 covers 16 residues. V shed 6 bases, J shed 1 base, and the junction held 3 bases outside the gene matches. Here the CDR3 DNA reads TGTGCCAGCAGGCGACTAGCGGGAGGTTCCTACAATGAGCAGTTCTTC. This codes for CASRRLAGGSYNEQFF.

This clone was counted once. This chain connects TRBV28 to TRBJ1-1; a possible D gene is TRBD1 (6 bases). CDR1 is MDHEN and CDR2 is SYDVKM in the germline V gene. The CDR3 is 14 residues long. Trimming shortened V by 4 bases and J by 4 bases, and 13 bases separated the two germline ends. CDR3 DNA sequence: TGTGCCAGCAGTTCCCTACAGGGTGTCACTGAAGCTTTCTTT. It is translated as CASSSLQGVTEAFF.